Sequencing of this TCR beta chain was carried out in a study of vaccination and CD4 T cells after COVID-19. Turning to the study itself: The stimulating agents, overlapping spike peptides, came from SARS-CoV-2, HCoV-NL63, HCoV-OC43 and HCoV-229E.

Treatment reported: 10-day PBMC culture with coronavirus spike peptide pools or control peptides (ViraFEST assay). CD4+ T cells of the unexposed donor were collected before the COVID-19 pandemic (2011-2018). First, ViraFEST expanded antigen-specific T cells with peptide pools, and next it sequenced the TCRs. Wells that each held 1.8 million or so PBMCs were cultured with approximately 10 IU/ml IL-2 and around 10 ug/ml peptide pools. The CDR3 extends over 15 amino acids. Germline V lookup: CDR1 SGHAT, CDR2 FQNNGV. V was pared by 3 bases and J by 4 bases, with 13 bases between. The study sequenced cultured CD4+ T cell DNA using the Oncomine TCR Beta short-read assay. Cultures of CD4+ T cells served as the source for extracting genomic DNA. TCRdb passed the PCR reads through MiXCR, listing each CDR3 protein once. The table has 10,000 or so distinct CDR3 sequences, less than 40% seen once. Turning to this clonotype: Its antigen is unknown.

The rearrangement links TRBV11-2 to TRBJ2-1; maybe TRBD1 (6 bases). Sequencing used CD4+ T cells from blood, cultured in vitro. The source of this sequence is a human donor in good health. CDR3: CASSFRWTDYNEQFF. CDR3 DNA sequence: TGTGCCAGCAGCTTTAGGTGGACAGATTACAATGAGCAGTTCTTC.